The text below deals with one T cell receptor beta chain. Its target antigen remains unknown. Per-base quality was not reported, and no clone a single base away is much larger than it. The study evaluated CTLA-4 blockade (ipilimumab) given together with focal radiation therapy in patients who had chemo-refractory metastatic non-small-cell lung cancer. This sample is drawn from a study of radiotherapy plus CTLA-4 blockade in lung cancer (dated by TCRdb to the late 2010s). Study-level background: Objective responses were observed in 18% of enrolled patients, and disease control was achieved in approximately 30%.

The library was obtained by the immunoSEQ multiplex PCR assay. Here the immuneACCESS table is served through TCRdb, limited to in-frame sequences with V and J called. Missing clones are a known gap in these copies; in checked studies unresolved V genes cover under half, and the rest lacks a known reason. The sample table holds about 73,000 clones, of which more than 75% were seen once. The ten most abundant clones make up 35% to 50% of the sample. General conclusions and limits of the study: After treatment with radiotherapy and ipilimumab, TCR clones that originated in tumors expanded in peripheral blood. The strongest predictors of response were reported to be early dynamic shifts in blood T cell clones along with a rise in serum interferon-beta following radiation.

The germline V gene supplies CDR1 MGHRA and CDR2 YSYEKL. Deletion took 1 base off V and 4 bases off J, with a span of 8 bases between the germline ends. The CDR3 sequence holds 13 residues, the cysteine and valine included. Only the CDR3 portion is preserved as DNA: 39 bases, with reading frame beginning at the first base. The V gene is TRBV4-1 and the J gene is TRBJ2-7, with the D gene call left open. Sequencing was performed on peripheral blood, taken from a patient treated with radiotherapy plus ipilimumab. This clonotype was sampled from a human donor with non-small cell lung cancer that progressed on radiotherapy plus ipilimumab. The DNA sequence is given as TGCGCCAGCAGCCAAGCTCCTAGTTACGAGCAGTACGTC. Translation gives CASSQAPSYEQYV.